This T cell receptor beta chain was recorded in a study of T-cell reconstitution after alpha-beta-depleted transplantation in children. General study results and limits: Hyperexpanded clones declined; after one year, newly produced T cells mostly supplied diversity. Surviving recipient cells, namely T cells and thymic progenitors, were the source of high day-60 TCRbeta diversity in some patients.

The TCRbeta library incorporated unique molecular identifiers. TCRdb reprocessed the PCR reads via MiXCR and lists one record per CDR3 protein. The sample contains around 960,000 distinct CDR3 sequences, 25% to 35% of which appear only once. To note about this clonotype: Antigen: not known.

Germline lookup yields CDR1 LGHNA and CDR2 YSLEER. V lost 1 base, J lost 6 bases, and 17 bases lay in between. There are 16 residues in the CDR3. The gene calls are TRBV4-3 and TRBJ2-3, with D possibly being TRBD1 or TRBD2 (5 bases each). This material consisted of PBMCs, mostly from graft donor cells, taken 360 days after TCRalphabeta/CD19-depleted stem cell transplant. The sequence came from a boy less than two years old who had a stem cell transplant for SCID, so the T cells may come from the graft donor. Written as DNA, the CDR3 is TGCGCCAGCAGCCAAGTTCGGGGCCCTCCTGGGGATACGCAGTATTTT. Amino acid sequence: CASSQVRGPPGDTQYF.